Sequencing of this T cell receptor beta chain was carried out in a study of T-cell memory formation after mild COVID-19. About this clonotype itself: Its antigen is as yet unknown.

This CDR3 is 16 amino acids long. The V end lost 4 bases, the J end lost 0 bases, and 16 bases lay between the germline ends. The germline gives CDR1 SEHNR, CDR2 FQNEAQ (reference sequence). 5'RACE primed from the constant segment yielded TCR alpha and TCR beta cDNA libraries bearing sample barcodes and UMIs. TCRdb reanalysed the 5' RACE reads using MiXCR and keeps one entry per CDR3 protein. In the table there are roughly 580,000 distinct CDR3 sequences, more than 15% of which are singletons. Study outcomes and limitations: Contracting clones, day 15 to 85, had balanced CD4/CD8, and later expanders favored CD4+. Second-wave clones reaching peak frequency on day 37 lacked confirmed SARS-CoV-2 specificity.

The sample was PBMCs or a T cell subset sorted from them (not recorded which). The source is an adult woman who had mild COVID-19 (a few samples of this study predate the infection). Cell type and time point are not known. This chain uses TRBV7-9 with TRBJ2-7; D might be TRBD1 (5 bases). CDR3 bases: TGTGCCAGCAGCTCCCCTAACCCCCAGGGCTCCTACGAGCAGTACTTC. Protein product: CASSSPNPQGSYEQYF. The full variable domain, rest sourced from reference TRBV7-9 and TRBJ2-7, is DTGVSQNPRHKITKRGQNVTFRCDPISEHNRLYWYRQTLGQGPEFLTYFQNEAQLEKSRLLSDRFSAERPKGSFSTLEIQRTEQGDSAMYLCASSSPNPQGSYEQYFGPGTRLTVT.